A selection of T cell receptor beta chains follows, all from one sample in a study of technical replicates of blood from a few donors. The assay was immunoSEQ multiplex PCR, and TCRdb's table has in-frame clones only and misses some. The sample holds around 92,000 clones, 95% seen once. The sequencing input was T cells isolated from PBMCs. These receptors were taken from a human donor in good health. CDR3s include the opening cysteine and the closing phenylalanine or tryptophan. The D gene is left open where the match is weak. Clone size, where shown, is once, few, many, or a class for clones that have expanded.

NA	TRBV5-1	TRBJ1-1	NA	CASSLGAMNTEAFF	TGCGCCAGCAGTCTAGGGGCGATGAACACTGAAGCTTTCTTT
NA	TRBV6-5	TRBJ1-1	NA	CASSLQGDTEAFF	TGTGCCAGCAGTTTACAGGGTGACACTGAAGCTTTCTTT
NA	TRBV10-3	TRBJ2-3	NA	CAISDRGASTDTQYF	TGTGCCATCAGTGACCGGGGGGCTAGCACAGATACGCAGTATTTT
NA	TRBV29-1	TRBJ2-1	NA	CSVGSHHNEQFF	TGCAGCGTCGGGAGTCACCACAATGAGCAGTTCTTC
NA	TRBV2	TRBJ1-1	NA	CASRGTGNTEAFF	TGTGCCAGCCGGGGGACGGGGAACACTGAAGCTTTCTTT
NA	TRBV6-4	TRBJ1-1	few	CASGASSNTEAFF	TGTGCCAGCGGAGCCTCCTCGAACACTGAAGCTTTCTTT
TRBD2	TRBV5-1	TRBJ2-7	NA	CASRGGEDEQYF	TGCGCCAGCAGGGGGGGGGAGGACGAGCAGTACTTC
TRBD1	TRBV30	TRBJ1-4	NA	CAWSAGQVTTNEKLFF	TGTGCCTGGAGTGCTGGACAGGTCACAACTAATGAAAAACTGTTTTTT
NA	TRBV19	TRBJ2-7	NA	CASSLVLNSYEQYF	TGTGCCAGTAGTTTAGTATTAAACTCCTACGAGCAGTACTTC
TRBD2	TRBV7-3	TRBJ2-3	NA	CASSASGGPNTQYF	TGTGCCAGCAGCGCTAGCGGGGGCCCCAATACGCAGTATTTT
TRBD2	TRBV7-9	TRBJ2-5	NA	CASSLLHLAATETQYF	TGTGCCAGCAGCTTACTACACCTAGCGGCCACAGAGACCCAGTACTTC
TRBD1	TRBV6-1	TRBJ2-1	NA	CASRGTGPYNEQFF	TGTGCCAGCAGGGGGACAGGGCCGTACAATGAGCAGTTCTTC
NA	TRBV7-9	TRBJ1-5	NA	CASSLSQGTQPQHF	TGTGCCAGCAGCTTATCCCAGGGCACTCAGCCCCAGCATTTT
NA	TRBV11-3	TRBJ2-5	NA	CASRYPRVTRETQYF	TGTGCCAGCAGATACCCCCGGGTTACAAGAGAGACCCAGTACTTC
TRBD2	TRBV28	TRBJ2-7	NA	CASSSGEAGDRTTGYEQYF	TGTGCCAGCAGTTCCGGGGAAGCGGGGGACCGCACGACAGGATACGAGCAGTACTTC
NA	TRBV5-4	TRBJ2-1	NA	CASTLRTGGNEQFF	TGTGCCAGCACCCTGCGGACCGGAGGTAATGAGCAGTTCTTC
NA	TRBV6-1	TRBJ1-2	NA	CASSALEYYGYTF	TGTGCCAGCAGCGCCCTAGAGTACTATGGCTACACCTTC
TRBD2	TRBV11-2	TRBJ2-1	NA	CASSLGLAEYNEQFF	TGTGCCAGCAGCCTCGGACTAGCGGAATACAATGAGCAGTTCTTC